These 19 T cell receptor beta chains came from one sample sequenced in a study of shared clonotypes between healthy human individuals. Profiled with immunoSEQ multiplex PCR; TCRdb holds only in-frame clones, not every one. There are about 1 million clones in the sample; around 75% occur only once, and over 1.3% lies in the top ten. Specimen: memory CD4+ T cells sorted from blood. Stated subset: CD45RA-negative fraction. The receptors were sampled from a man aged 18 to 30 in good health.

J is TRBJ1-5 and V is TRBV18, with no clear D. Germline lookup yields CDR1 KGHSH and CDR2 LQKENI. The CDR3 has 13 residues. V lost 2 bases and J lost 3, with 5 bases in between. The CDR3 region is CASSPDPNQPQHF. The CDR3 bases are TGTGCCAGCTCACCAGATCCCAATCAGCCCCAGCATTTT.

The table lists this clone with a count of one. CDR3 loop: CASSRPSSDTQYF. The CDR3 nucleotides are TGTGCCAGCAGCCGCCCTAGCTCCGATACGCAGTATTTT. This chain joins TRBV11-2 and TRBJ2-3, with TRBD2 as a possible D gene (5 bases). V lost 5 bases and J lost 6, with 12 bases in between. Per the germline V gene, CDR1 is SGHAT and CDR2 is FQNNGV. This CDR3 is built from 13 residues.

V and J are TRBV7-2 and TRBJ2-7; 11 nucleotides align to TRBD2. The germline V gene encodes CDR1 SGHTA and CDR2 FQGNSA. Trimming took 1 base from V and 9 from J; bases not matched to a gene: 8. The CDR3 totals 15 residues. Here the CDR3 DNA reads TGTGCCAGCAGCTTAGGATCTAGCGGGGGGACCGGGCAGTACTTC. Translating it yields CASSLGSSGGTGQYF.

In this sample, this clone turned up many times. This chain uses TRBV28 with TRBJ1-2, with TRBD1 identical over 7 bases. The CDR3 contains 15 residues. Losses at the gene ends were 6 bases for V and 7 bases for J; bases not matched to a gene: 14. Germline CDR1 reads MDHEN; CDR2 reads SYDVKM. CDR3 sequence reads: CASRPDGRGLGGYTF. The DNA for the CDR3 is TGTGCCAGCAGGCCCGACGGGAGGGGGCTGGGTGGCTACACCTTC.

The chain has TRBV21-1 and TRBJ2-3; the D call TRBD1 from the table was never checked on the DNA. TRBV21-1 is classified as a pseudogene. This CDR3 is 14 amino acids long. The CDR3, as DNA: TGTGCCAGCCCAGGGGGCTTAGGGACAGATACGCAGTATTTT. Its protein is CASPGGLGTDTQYF.

This sequence joins TRBV5-1 and TRBJ2-2; D uncertain. The CDR3 has 16 residues. CDR1 and CDR2 from the germline V gene are SGHRS and YFSETQ. V lost 0 bases to trimming and J lost 4 bases, with 13 bases between them. The CDR3 sequence is CASSLAPQSSTGELFF. Here the CDR3 DNA reads TGCGCCAGCAGCTTGGCCCCCCAGTCAAGCACCGGGGAGCTGTTTTTT. The variable domain in full, completed from reference TRBV5-1 and TRBJ2-2, reads KAGVTQTPRYLIKTRGQQVTLSCSPISGHRSVSWYQQTPGQGLQFLFEYFSETQRNKGNFPGRFSGRQFSNSRSEMNVSTLELGDSALYLCASSLAPQSSTGELFFGEGSRLTVL.

There are a few counts of this clone. The chain couples TRBV4-1 to TRBJ1-2; 7 bases map to TRBD1. Germline CDR1 is MGHRA and CDR2 is YSYEKL. V lost 1 base to trimming and J lost 4 bases; unmatched junction nucleotides: 3. The CDR3 has 14 residues. The CDR3 coding sequence is TGCGCCAGCAGCCAAGCGGGACAGCCCTATGGCTACACCTTC. It is translated as CASSQAGQPYGYTF.

This chain connects TRBV6-5 to TRBJ2-2; 7 nucleotides align to TRBD2. This CDR3 has 15 amino acids. CDR1 is MNHEY and CDR2 is SVGAGI in the germline V gene. Germline trimming cut 6 bases from V and 2 bases from J; bases unmatched to any gene: 6. CDR3 coding DNA: TGTGCCAGCAGATTAAGCGGGGCAAACACCGGGGAGCTGTTTTTT. Translated, it gives CASRLSGANTGELFF.

The chain links TRBV6-5 to TRBJ2-3; D is possibly TRBD1 (5 bases). CDR1 and CDR2 (germline): MNHEY, SVGAGI. The germline V and J ends were trimmed by 11 bases and 6 bases, with 12 bases remaining between them. There are 11 residues in the CDR3. CDR3 coding DNA: TGTGCCGTCACCAGGGCCGATACGCAGTATTTT. Its protein product is CAVTRADTQYF.

This clone was detected ten times or more. The same CDR3 also results from other DNA sequences found in this sample. V is TRBV19 and J is TRBJ1-3; no firm D call. The CDR3 length is 14 residues. The ends were cut back, 9 bases at V and 0 bases at J, with 12 bases in the middle. Germline V gene sequence: CDR1 LNHDA, CDR2 SQIVND (reference sequence). The CDR3 spells CASRDPSSGNTIYF. The CDR3 DNA reads as TGTGCCAGCAGAGACCCGAGCTCTGGAAACACCATATATTTT.

The genes are TRBV9 and TRBJ1-2; 8 bases match TRBD1. This CDR3 comprises 16 residues. Germline V gives CDR1 SGDLS, CDR2 YYNGEE. Trimming removed 1 base from V and 5 bases from J; junction bases left unmatched: 10. The CDR3 region has the DNA TGTGCCAGCAGCGTATCAGGGGGCCTGGGTTCGTATGGCTACACCTTC. Translation: CASSVSGGLGSYGYTF. Using reference TRBV9 and TRBJ1-2 for the parts outside the CDR3, the full variable domain is DSGVTQTPKHLITATGQRVTLRCSPRSGDLSVYWYQQSLDQGLQFLIQYYNGEERAKGNILERFSAQQFPDLHSELNLSSLELGDSALYFCASSVSGGLGSYGYTFGSGTRLTVV.

This chain connects TRBV28 to TRBJ1-4, with D unresolved. CDR3 length: 16 amino acids. Per the germline V gene, CDR1 is MDHEN and CDR2 is SYDVKM. V lost 5 bases to trimming and J lost 3 bases, with 16 bases between them. The DNA of the CDR3 is TGTGCCAGCAGTCCACGGTTAGGGCGGTCTAATGAAAAACTGTTTTTT. It encodes CASSPRLGRSNEKLFF.

This chain uses TRBV11-1 with TRBJ1-1, with D possibly TRBD1 on 6 matching bases. CDR3 length equals 17 residues. V was shortened by 5 bases and J by 0 bases, with 19 bases between the two germline ends. Looked up from germline, CDR1 is SGHAT and CDR2 is FQDESV (reference sequence). The CDR3 sequence: CASSQGRGKEMNTEAFF. CDR3 coding DNA: TGTGCCAGCAGCCAGGGGAGGGGGAAGGAGATGAACACTGAAGCTTTCTTT.

This chain connects TRBV9 to TRBJ2-1, with 10 bases fitting TRBD1. V trimming: 2 bases; J trimming: 8 bases; junction bases outside the gene matches: 1. This CDR3 has 13 residues. Per the germline V gene, CDR1 is SGDLS and CDR2 is YYNGEE. This CDR3 is CASSVGTGDEQFF. The CDR3 bases are TGTGCCAGCAGCGTCGGGACAGGGGATGAGCAGTTCTTC. Full variable domain (outside the CDR3, taken from reference TRBV9 and TRBJ2-1): DSGVTQTPKHLITATGQRVTLRCSPRSGDLSVYWYQQSLDQGLQFLIQYYNGEERAKGNILERFSAQQFPDLHSELNLSSLELGDSALYFCASSVGTGDEQFFGPGTRLTVL.

Details on this clone: This likely came from a read error, as a far larger clone is one base away. This sequence joins TRBV29-1 and TRBJ2-7, with TRBD1 identical over 7 bases. This CDR3 region has 16 residues. Germline V CDR1 and CDR2: SQVTM, ANQGSEA. The CDR3 reads CSVDPTGTASAYGQYF. CDR3 nucleotide sequence: TGCAGCGTTGACCCGACCGGGACAGCCTCTGCCTACGGGCAGTACTTC.

This sequence joins TRBV27 and TRBJ1-6; no definite D call. Looked up from germline, CDR1 is MNHEY and CDR2 is SMNVEV (reference sequence). This CDR3 contains 15 residues. The germline V and J ends were trimmed by 2 bases and 4 bases, with 9 bases remaining between them. This CDR3 reads CASSLRPGYNSPLHF. The CDR3 nucleotides read TGTGCCAGCAGTTTACGACCGGGTTATAATTCACCCCTCCACTTT.

This sequence joins TRBV7-9 and TRBJ1-2; D is perhaps TRBD1 (5 bases). The V gene lost 1 base and the J gene lost 6 bases, with 12 bases spanning the gap. Germline V gives CDR1 SEHNR, CDR2 FQNEAQ (reference sequence). The CDR3 spans 14 residues. As DNA, the CDR3 is TGTGCCAGCAGCTTAGATGCCAGGGAACATGGCTACACCTTC. Translated: CASSLDAREHGYTF. Looking up the rest from reference TRBV7-9 and TRBJ1-2 gives the full variable domain: DTGVSQNPRHKITKRGQNVTFRCDPISEHNRLYWYRQTLGQGPEFLTYFQNEAQLEKSRLLSDRFSAERPKGSFSTLEIQRTEQGDSAMYLCASSLDAREHGYTFGSGTRLTVV.

The chain employs TRBV7-2 and TRBJ2-2; D is unresolved. CDR3 length equals 16 residues. V lost 3 bases, J lost 5 bases, and 16 bases lay in between. Germline lookup yields CDR1 SGHTA and CDR2 FQGNSA. In nucleotides, the CDR3 is TGTGCCAGCAGCTTCCAAACCCCCCTGGGGACCGGGGAGCTGTTTTTT. It specifies CASSFQTPLGTGELFF.

The chain carries TRBV27 and TRBJ2-7; 7 bases agree with TRBD2. Per the germline V gene, CDR1 is MNHEY and CDR2 is SMNVEV (reference sequence). The J segment lost 4 bases and the V segment lost 5 bases, leaving 8 bases of the junction unmatched. The CDR3 loop spans 14 amino acids. The CDR3 region has the DNA TGTGCCAGCAGTCCTGGACTAGGCTGGTACGAGCAGTACTTC. This translates into CASSPGLGWYEQYF.